The present T cell receptor beta chain was sequenced within a study of blood T cell repertoires in COVID-19. Study-wide background: Italy, Spain and the United States were the sources of the convalescent and acute COVID-19 samples. Nucleic acid was either cDNA or gDNA, and it came from T cells, B-cell-depleted T cells, or PBMCs.

Trimming at V came to 2 bases and at J to 0 bases, leaving 8 bases not matched to a gene. Germline V gene data show CDR1 as MNHEY and CDR2 as SVGEGT. The CDR3 spans 18 residues. Generated by immunoSEQ multiplex PCR, the TCRdb table keeps only in-frame clones and is missing some. In the table there are about 95,000 clones, over 70% of which are singletons. The rearrangement links TRBV6-2 or TRBV6-3 to TRBJ2-4; 9 bases are a match to TRBD1. This TCR came from a man older than 75 with active or convalescent COVID-19. Sequencing was done on a sample of peripheral blood. The CDR3 sequence is CASSYRPGQGQAKNIQYF. The CDR3 region has the DNA TGTGCCAGCAGTTACCGCCCCGGACAGGGGCAAGCCAAAAACATTCAGTACTTC.